The 27 T cell receptor beta chains listed next were all sequenced from one sample in a study of human T cells and chemical hapten exposure. Time point reported: pre-sensitization, week 0. The sample's treatment: therapeutic diphenylcyclopropenone sensitization with weekly scalp DPC. TCRdb re-derived calls from the RACE reads in MiXCR, one entry per CDR3 protein. Among 45,000 to 60,000 distinct CDR3 sequences listed, around 9.4% were seen once. Sequenced here: whole blood, sampled in connection with sensitization to the hapten diphenylcyclopropenone (DPC). These TCRs come from a woman in her 40s with alopecia areata. Some clones in this sample may be carry-over from other donors' samples.

V gene TRBV2 combines with J gene TRBJ1-6; TRBD1 might be the D (6 bases). V lost 7 bases and J 1 base, leaving 17 bases between the germline ends. Germline values: CDR1 SNHLY, CDR2 FYNNEI. The CDR3 runs 17 residues. The CDR3 sequence: CASTRGTLRSYNSPLHF. The CDR3 DNA sequence: TGTGCCAGCACCCGTGGGACACTACGATCCTATAATTCACCCCTCCACTTT. The variable domain in full, with the rest retrieved from reference TRBV2 and TRBJ1-6, is EPEVTQTPSHQVTQMGQEVILRCVPISNHLYFYWYRQILGQKVEFLVSFYNNEISEKSEIFDDQFSVERPDGSNFTLKIRSTKLEDSAMYFCASTRGTLRSYNSPLHFGNGTRLTVT.

This clonotype was observed many times. The chain carries TRBV7-9 and TRBJ1-1; possibly TRBD1 for D (5 bases). This CDR3 region has 18 residues. The germline V gene encodes CDR1 SEHNR and CDR2 FQNEAQ (reference sequence). The germline V and J ends were trimmed by 4 bases and 1 base, with 22 bases remaining between them. CDR3 amino acids: CASSSPEKGGEPNTEAFF. CDR3 bases: TGTGCCAGCAGCTCCCCGGAAAAGGGAGGGGAACCGAACACTGAAGCTTTCTTT. The full variable domain, rest sourced from reference TRBV7-9 and TRBJ1-1, is DTGVSQNPRHKITKRGQNVTFRCDPISEHNRLYWYRQTLGQGPEFLTYFQNEAQLEKSRLLSDRFSAERPKGSFSTLEIQRTEQGDSAMYLCASSSPEKGGEPNTEAFFGQGTRLTVV.

The chain joins TRBV30 to TRBJ1-3, with D tentatively TRBD1 (5 bases). The germline V gene has CDR1 GTSNPN and CDR2 SVGIG (reference sequence). V lost 0 bases and J lost 0, with 12 bases in between. The CDR3 spans 16 residues. The CDR3 DNA reads as TGTGCCTGGAGTGTACCCAAGGGGATCTCTGGAAACACCATATATTTT. This codes for CAWSVPKGISGNTIYF.

This clonotype showed up many times. This chain joins TRBV7-9 and TRBJ2-1; D is possibly TRBD1 (6 bases). This CDR3 has 15 amino acids. Trimming left V 5 bases short and J 1 base short, with 12 bases between. Germline lookup yields CDR1 SEHNR and CDR2 FQNEAQ (reference sequence). CDR3 sequence: CASSGPGESYNEQFF. In DNA form, the CDR3 reads TGTGCCAGCAGCGGGCCAGGGGAATCCTACAATGAGCAGTTCTTC.

The chain carries TRBV28 and TRBJ1-2; no reliable D call. Germline V gene data show CDR1 as MDHEN and CDR2 as SYDVKM. This CDR3 contains 15 residues. The germline V and J ends were trimmed by 3 bases and 4 bases, with 15 bases remaining between them. CDR3 region: CASSFYGSYGYGYTF. CDR3 in DNA: TGTGCCAGCAGTTTTTATGGGTCCTACGGCTATGGCTACACCTTC.

This clonotype showed up many times. The chain joins TRBV29-1 to TRBJ2-5; TRBD1 might be the D (6 bases). The CDR3 is 11 amino acids. Germline CDR1 SQVTM, CDR2 ANQGSEA. V was pared by 3 bases and J by 9 bases, with 11 bases between. CDR3 DNA: TGCAGCGTTGATACCACAGGGCCCCAGTACTTC. It codes for CSVDTTGPQYF.

This clonotype has at least ten counts. The chain recombines TRBV16 with TRBJ1-6, with D uncertain. Trimming pared 3 bases from V and 10 bases from J, leaving 16 bases between. The CDR3 extends over 15 amino acids. CDR1 is KGHSY, CDR2 FQNENV, per germline. As DNA, the CDR3 is TGTGCCAGCAGCCAGGGCAACCGAGGGAGCTCACCCCTCCACTTT. It codes for CASSQGNRGSSPLHF.

The rearrangement links TRBV4-1 to TRBJ1-4; the D is unclear. There are 15 residues in the CDR3. Germline V lookup: CDR1 MGHRA, CDR2 YSYEKL. Trimming removed 1 base at V and 5 bases at J, with 11 bases between. This CDR3 is CASSQALRRNEKLFF. Written as DNA, the CDR3 is TGCGCCAGCAGCCAAGCTCTCAGAAGAAATGAAAAACTGTTTTTT.

This clonotype appeared many times. V usage is TRBV6-1 and J usage is TRBJ2-2, with 7 bases matching TRBD1. This CDR3 comprises 14 residues. Unmatched junction bases numbered 1, after V lost 5 bases and J lost 1 base. Germline CDR1 reads MNHNS; CDR2 reads SASEGT. CDR3 loop: CASSNRGNTGELFF. The DNA for the CDR3 is TGTGCCAGCAGTAACAGGGGGAACACCGGGGAGCTGTTTTTT.

This clonotype came up many times. The V gene is TRBV5-1, the J gene TRBJ2-3; TRBD2 might be the D (5 bases). There are 15 residues in the CDR3. The germline V and J ends were trimmed by 0 bases and 3 bases, with 11 bases remaining between them. From germline, CDR1 is SGHRS and CDR2 YFSETQ. The CDR3 reads CASSLGLAGTDTQYF. The CDR3 nucleotides read TGCGCCAGCAGCTTGGGGCTAGCCGGAACAGATACGCAGTATTTT.

This clonotype showed up many times. The J gene is TRBJ1-2, the V gene TRBV18; no definite D call. The length of the CDR3 is 14 residues. Germline V lookup: CDR1 KGHSH, CDR2 LQKENI. The V gene lost 6 bases and the J gene lost 7 bases, with 18 bases spanning the gap. CDR3 sequence reads: CASSPGFLGGGYTF. The CDR3 region has the DNA TGTGCCAGCTCCCCGGGCTTCCTGGGCGGTGGCTACACCTTC.

This clonotype was observed at least ten times. The V gene is TRBV7-7, the J gene TRBJ2-5; tentatively, D is TRBD1 or TRBD2 (5 bases each). The V gene lost 0 bases and the J gene lost 5 bases, with 13 bases spanning the gap. This CDR3 has 15 residues. Germline CDR1 and CDR2: SSHAT and FNYEAQ (reference sequence). CDR3 loop: CASSLALGGSETQYF. The CDR3 DNA sequence: TGTGCCAGCAGCTTAGCGCTTGGGGGATCGGAGACCCAGTACTTC.

The V gene is TRBV20-1, the J gene TRBJ1-6, with unresolved D. Germline V gene data show CDR1 as DFQATT and CDR2 as SNEGSKA (reference sequence). This CDR3 region has 14 residues. Between the trimmed V and J ends, which lost 3 bases and 3 bases, there was a span of 9 bases. The CDR3 loop reads CSASAVGYNSPLHF. The CDR3 DNA reads as TGCAGTGCTAGCGCGGTAGGCTATAATTCACCCCTCCACTTT.

There are many counts of this clonotype. The chain employs TRBV27 and TRBJ2-1, with 9 bases matching TRBD2. CDR1 is MNHEY, CDR2 SMNVEV, per germline (reference sequence). The CDR3 totals 17 residues. V dropped 0 bases and J dropped 0; count of bases not matched to a gene: 3. The CDR3 sequence: CASSLSSGGLSYNEQFF. The CDR3 DNA sequence: TGTGCCAGCAGTTTATCTAGCGGGGGACTCTCCTACAATGAGCAGTTCTTC.

The chain joins TRBV5-6 to TRBJ2-3, with 7 bases that match TRBD1. The length of the CDR3 is 16 residues. V trimming: 2 bases; J trimming: 0 bases; junction bases outside the gene matches: 6. Germline CDR1 SGHDT, CDR2 YYEEEE. The CDR3 spells CASSFTGQASTDTQYF. As DNA, the CDR3 is TGTGCCAGCAGCTTCACTGGACAGGCTAGCACAGATACGCAGTATTTT.

A few counts support this clonotype. The chain recombines TRBV5-1 with TRBJ1-1; the D gene is possibly TRBD1 (5 bases). Germline-derived CDR1 and CDR2 are SGHRS and YFSETQ. CDR3 length: 11 residues. V lost 5 bases to trimming and J lost 4 bases, with 6 bases between them. CDR3 in DNA: TGCGCCAGCAGTGGGACCACTGAAGCTTTCTTT. Residues: CASSGTTEAFF.

The V gene is TRBV5-1, the J gene TRBJ2-7; either TRBD1 or TRBD2 may supply D (5 bases each). The V end lost 1 base, the J end lost 2 bases, and 13 bases lay between the germline ends. The germline gives CDR1 SGHRS, CDR2 YFSETQ. This CDR3 contains 15 residues. DNA for the CDR3: TGCGCCAGCAGCTTGCGGGCCGGGGCGGCCTACGAGCAGTACTTC. This encodes CASSLRAGAAYEQYF.

On this clonotype: Given a much more abundant clone one base away, this may be a read error. The genes are TRBV12-3 or TRBV12-4 and TRBJ1-1, with TRBD1 matching 10 bases. Trimming removed 5 bases from V and 4 bases from J; junction bases left unmatched: 4. The CDR3 is 14 residues long. CDR3 coding DNA: TGTGCCAGCAGTGCGGACAGGGGGATCACTGAAGCTTTCTTT. This sequence encodes CASSADRGITEAFF.

This clonotype has just a few counts. The chain couples TRBV5-8 to TRBJ2-1, with TRBD1 matching over 8 bases. J gave up 6 bases and V 4 bases, and 12 bases lay outside the gene matches. The germline V gene has CDR1 SGHTS and CDR2 YDEGEE. The CDR3 has 16 residues. DNA of the CDR3: TGTGCCAGCAGCGCCCGGACAGGGAGAGTGGTCAATGAGCAGTTCTTC. Its translation: CASSARTGRVVNEQFF. Combining the CDR3 with reference TRBV5-8 and TRBJ2-1 gives the whole variable domain EAGVTQSPTHLIKTRGQQATLRCSPISGHTSVYWYQQALGLGLQFLLWYDEGEERNRGNFPPRFSGRQFPNYSSELNVNALELEDSALYLCASSARTGRVVNEQFFGPGTRLTVL.

In its sample, this clonotype was seen many times. V and J are TRBV7-2 and TRBJ1-2, with TRBD1 matching over 7 bases. The V and J ends lost 1 base and 7 bases, in that order; junction bases with no gene match: 15. Germline V CDR1 and CDR2: SGHTA, FQGNSA. The CDR3 loop spans 17 amino acids. CDR3 protein: CASSLVFRGGDSFGYTF. In nucleotides, the CDR3 is TGTGCCAGCAGCTTAGTGTTTAGAGGGGGCGACAGTTTTGGCTACACCTTC.

Ten or more counts support this clonotype. This chain joins TRBV7-8 and TRBJ2-7; D tentatively reads TRBD1 or TRBD2 (5 bases each). CDR1 and CDR2 from the germline V gene are SGHVS and FQNEAQ. This CDR3 spans 14 amino acids. Trimming took off 3 bases at V and 5 bases at J, with 14 bases between the two ends. The CDR3 DNA follows: TGTGCCAGCAGCTTGGGGACGACCACTGACGAGCAGTACTTC. Translation gives CASSLGTTTDEQYF.

About this clonotype itself: A much larger clonotype is one base distant, so this may be a read error. The gene calls are TRBV7-9 and TRBJ2-2; 8 nucleotides match TRBD2. The CDR3 extends over 14 amino acids. Germline values: CDR1 SEHNR, CDR2 FQNEAQ (reference sequence). The chain's CDR3 is CASSPMAGSGEVFF. The CDR3 nucleotides read TGTGCCAGCAGCCCCATGGCAGGTAGCGGGGAGGTGTTTTTT.

The rearrangement links TRBV9 to TRBJ2-7; 9 nucleotides agree with TRBD1. The J segment lost 6 bases and the V segment lost 3 bases, leaving 13 bases of the junction unmatched. The CDR3 is made up of 16 amino acids. Germline assignment: CDR1 SGDLS and CDR2 YYNGEE. The CDR3 is CASSGRRGTGPLEQYF. CDR3 DNA sequence: TGTGCCAGCAGCGGGCGGAGGGGGACAGGGCCCCTCGAGCAGTACTTC.

This rearrangement joins TRBV11-3 to TRBJ2-5, with D perhaps assigned TRBD1 or TRBD2 (5 bases each). The germline CDR1 and CDR2 sequences are SGHNT and YENEEA. V shed 5 bases and J shed 1 base, with 14 bases lying between them. The CDR3 runs 15 residues. In nucleotides, the CDR3 is TGTGCCAGCAGCACTCCCGAGGGGCCCCAAGAGACCCAGTACTTC. The encoded protein is CASSTPEGPQETQYF.

This clonotype was found many times. This chain links TRBV10-3 with TRBJ2-6, with TRBD1 matching over 9 bases. Per the germline V gene, CDR1 is ENHRY and CDR2 is SYGVKD. J lost 1 base, V lost 5 bases, and 6 bases had no gene match. CDR3 length equals 17 residues. This CDR3 reads CAISPLDRGSGANVLTF. In nucleotides, the CDR3 is TGTGCCATCAGTCCCCTTGACAGGGGGTCTGGGGCCAACGTCCTGACTTTC.

In its sample, this clonotype was seen many times. This chain connects TRBV7-9 to TRBJ2-5, with 8 nucleotides matching TRBD2. The CDR3 runs to 15 residues. CDR1 and CDR2 from the germline V gene are SEHNR and FQNEAQ (reference sequence). The J segment lost 5 bases and the V segment lost 1 base, leaving 6 bases of the junction unmatched. This CDR3 reads CASSLDGGAMETQYF. The DNA for the CDR3 is TGTGCCAGCAGCTTAGACGGGGGGGCCATGGAGACCCAGTACTTC.

At least ten counts were recorded for this clonotype. This rearrangement joins TRBV19 to TRBJ2-1, with 12 bases identical to TRBD2. This CDR3 is 15 amino acids long. Germline V lookup: CDR1 LNHDA, CDR2 SQIVND (reference sequence). V was pared by 4 bases and J by 2 bases, with 0 bases of the junction left unmatched. DNA of the CDR3: TGTGCCAGTAGTAGACTAGCGGGGGCCTACAATGAGCAGTTCTTC. Encoded protein: CASSRLAGAYNEQFF.